In this sample, the clone carrying this T cell receptor beta chain turned up once. What it recognizes is unknown. Separation from the roughly 670-subject first cohort characterized the roughly 120-subject validation cohort, to which the donors belonged. This specimen belongs to a study of cytomegalovirus exposure and HLA in healthy donors. Study-level points and caveats: Altogether, 150 to 200 TCR beta chains were recorded as cytomegalovirus-associated.

Generated by immunoSEQ multiplex PCR, the TCRdb table keeps only in-frame clones and is missing some. The data show 100,000 to 150,000 clones, around 96% seen once. V lost 4 bases and J lost 3, with 13 bases in between. Germline CDR1 reads SGDLS; CDR2 reads YYNGEE. The CDR3 is 14 amino acids. The sequence derives from a man between 18 and 29 years old in good health and CMV-seronegative. Sample: PBMCs. The chain carries TRBV9 and TRBJ1-2; no clear D gene. The CDR3 loop is CASSPEGTDYGYTF. CDR3 DNA: TGTGCCAGCAGCCCAGAGGGCACCGACTATGGCTACACCTTC.